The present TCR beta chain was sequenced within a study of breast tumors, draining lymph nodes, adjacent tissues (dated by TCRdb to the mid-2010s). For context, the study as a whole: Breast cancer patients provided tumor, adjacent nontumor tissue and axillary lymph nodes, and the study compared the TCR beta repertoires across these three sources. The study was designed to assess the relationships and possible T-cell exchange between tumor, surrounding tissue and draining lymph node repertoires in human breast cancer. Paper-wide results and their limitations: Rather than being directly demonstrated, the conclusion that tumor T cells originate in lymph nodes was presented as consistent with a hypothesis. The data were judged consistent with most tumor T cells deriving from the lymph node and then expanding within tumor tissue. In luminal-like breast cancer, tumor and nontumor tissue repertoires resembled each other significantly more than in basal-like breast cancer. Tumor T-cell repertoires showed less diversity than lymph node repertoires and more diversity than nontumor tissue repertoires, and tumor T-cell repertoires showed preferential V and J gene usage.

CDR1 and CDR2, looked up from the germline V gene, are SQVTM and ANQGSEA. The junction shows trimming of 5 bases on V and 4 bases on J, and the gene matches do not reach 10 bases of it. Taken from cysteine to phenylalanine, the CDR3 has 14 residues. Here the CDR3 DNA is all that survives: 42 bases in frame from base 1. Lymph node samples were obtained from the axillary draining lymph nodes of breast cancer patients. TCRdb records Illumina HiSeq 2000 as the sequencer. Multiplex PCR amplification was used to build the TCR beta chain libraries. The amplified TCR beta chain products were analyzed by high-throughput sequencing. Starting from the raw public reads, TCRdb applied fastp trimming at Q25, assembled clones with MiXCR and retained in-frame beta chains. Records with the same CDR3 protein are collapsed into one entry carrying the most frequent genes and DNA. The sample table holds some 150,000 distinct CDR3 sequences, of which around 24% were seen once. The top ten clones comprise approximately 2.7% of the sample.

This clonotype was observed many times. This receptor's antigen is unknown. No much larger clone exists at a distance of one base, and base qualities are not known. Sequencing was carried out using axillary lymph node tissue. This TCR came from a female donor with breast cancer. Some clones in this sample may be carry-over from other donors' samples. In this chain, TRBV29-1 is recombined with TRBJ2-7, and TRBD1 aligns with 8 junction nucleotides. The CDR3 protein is CSVTWTGNRYEQYF. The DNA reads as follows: TGCAGCGTTACTTGGACAGGGAATAGGTACGAGCAGTACTTC.